This is a list of T cell receptor beta chains from one sample in a study of T cells in Graves' hyperthyroidism and ophthalmopathy. TCRdb used MiXCR to reprocess the multiplex PCR reads, holding one entry per CDR3 protein. The sample yields approximately 420,000 distinct CDR3 sequences, 14% to 15% seen once. The sample was blood. The receptors shown here come from a woman in her twenties or thirties with Graves' hyperthyroidism. Both conserved end residues are part of each CDR3. The D gene is left open where the match is weak. Clone size is stated in some rows and not others, as once, few, many or a class when expanded.

v_call	clone_size	d_call	j_call	cdr3_nt	cdr3_aa
TRBV7-9	many	.	TRBJ2-1	TGTGCCAGCAGCTTAGGAGGGGATGAGCAGTTCTTC	CASSLGGDEQFF
TRBV5-8	.	TRBD2	TRBJ2-5	TGTGCCAGCAGCGGAGGACTAGCGGGAGTGAAACAAGAGACCCAGTACTTC	CASSGGLAGVKQETQYF
TRBV10-1	.	TRBD2	TRBJ2-2	TGCGCCAGCGGAGCGGGGAGGAACACCGGGGAGCCGTTTTTT	CASGAGRNTGEPFF
TRBV5-1	.	TRBD1	TRBJ2-7	TGCGCCAGCAGCCCCCAACAGGGGGGAAACGAGCAGTACTTC	CASSPQQGGNEQYF
TRBV29-1	.	TRBD2	TRBJ2-1	TGCAGCGTTGTTCCCCTAGCGGGAGGGTACAATGAGCAGTTCTTC	CSVVPLAGGYNEQFF
TRBV6-2/TRBV6-3	.	.	TRBJ2-5	TGTGCCACCTCCTGGGGGCAGATACAAGAGACCCAGTACTTC	CATSWGQIQETQYF
TRBV10-3	few	TRBD2	TRBJ2-5	TGTGCCATCAGGGAAGCGGGAGGTGGCGAGACCCAGTACTTC	CAIREAGGGETQYF
TRBV12-3/TRBV12-4	many	TRBD2	TRBJ2-1	TGTGCCAGCAGTCCCACTAGCGACGGTGAGCAGTTCTTC	CASSPTSDGEQFF
TRBV5-1	.	.	TRBJ2-3	TGCGCCAGCAGCCCCGGGAGCCGACGCACAGATACGCAGTATTTT	CASSPGSRRTDTQYF
TRBV28	many	.	TRBJ2-5	TGTGCCAGCACCTCGGGGGGCCCCACCTCCCAAGAGACCCAGTACTTC	CASTSGGPTSQETQYF
TRBV12-3/TRBV12-4	.	.	TRBJ2-7	TGTGCCAGCAGTTTCTCACGGGAACTCTCCTACGAGCAGTACTTC	CASSFSRELSYEQYF
TRBV7-2	many	TRBD2	TRBJ2-2	TGTGCCAGCAGCTTTCCTAGCGGATACACCGGGGAGCTGTTTTTT	CASSFPSGYTGELFF
TRBV24-1	many	TRBD2	TRBJ2-7	TGTGCCACCAGTGATTTGAGTCGGGAGGGCTACGAGCAGTACTTC	CATSDLSREGYEQYF
TRBV6-5	.	.	TRBJ1-5	TGTGCCAGCAGTTATCCCCATCAGCCCCAGCATTTT	CASSYPHQPQHF
TRBV20-1	many	.	TRBJ2-7	TGCAGTGCCCAGGATGAATACGAGCAGTACTTC	CSAQDEYEQYF
TRBV20-1	many	.	TRBJ2-2	TGCAGTGCTAACCAGAGGGCCTTGAACACCGGGGAGCTGTTTTTT	CSANQRALNTGELFF